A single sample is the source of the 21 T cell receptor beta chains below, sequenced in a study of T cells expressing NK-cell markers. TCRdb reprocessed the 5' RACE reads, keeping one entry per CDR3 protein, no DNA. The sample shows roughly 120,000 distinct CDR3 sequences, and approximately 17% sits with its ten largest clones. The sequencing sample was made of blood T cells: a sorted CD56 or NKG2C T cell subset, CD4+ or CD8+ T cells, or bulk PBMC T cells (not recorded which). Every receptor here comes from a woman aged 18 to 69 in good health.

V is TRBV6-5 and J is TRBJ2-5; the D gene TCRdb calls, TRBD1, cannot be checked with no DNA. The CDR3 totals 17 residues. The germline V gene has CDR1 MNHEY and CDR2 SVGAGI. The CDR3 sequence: CASSYGQGWDTKETQYF.

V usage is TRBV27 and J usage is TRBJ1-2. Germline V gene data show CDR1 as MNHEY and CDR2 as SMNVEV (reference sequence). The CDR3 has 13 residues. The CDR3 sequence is CASSLGQYYGYTF.

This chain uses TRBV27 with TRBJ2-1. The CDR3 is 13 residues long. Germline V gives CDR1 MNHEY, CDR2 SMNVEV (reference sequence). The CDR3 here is CASSLAGTFWQFF.

CDR3 residues: CASSAPRDGTYEQYF. The chain carries TRBV12-3 or TRBV12-4 and TRBJ2-7; TCRdb lists TRBD1, though no DNA is available to test this call. CDR3 size: 15 residues.

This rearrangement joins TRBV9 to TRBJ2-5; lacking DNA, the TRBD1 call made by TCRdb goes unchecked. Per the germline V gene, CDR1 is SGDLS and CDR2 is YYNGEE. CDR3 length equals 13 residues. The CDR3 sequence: CASSVPPQETQYF.

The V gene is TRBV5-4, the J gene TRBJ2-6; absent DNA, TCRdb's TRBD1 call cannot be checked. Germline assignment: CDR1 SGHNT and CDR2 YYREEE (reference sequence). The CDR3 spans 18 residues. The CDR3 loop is CASSGGTDYQAGANVLTF.

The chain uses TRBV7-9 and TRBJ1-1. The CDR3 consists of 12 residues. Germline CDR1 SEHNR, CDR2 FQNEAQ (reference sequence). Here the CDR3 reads CASSEMGTEAFF.

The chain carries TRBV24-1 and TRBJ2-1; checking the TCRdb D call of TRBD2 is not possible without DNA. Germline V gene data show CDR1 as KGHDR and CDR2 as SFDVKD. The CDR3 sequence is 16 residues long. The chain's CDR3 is CATSRGSVSSYNEQFF.

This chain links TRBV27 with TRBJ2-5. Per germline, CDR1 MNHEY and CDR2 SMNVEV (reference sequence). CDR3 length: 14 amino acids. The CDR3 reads CASSWADTQETQYF.

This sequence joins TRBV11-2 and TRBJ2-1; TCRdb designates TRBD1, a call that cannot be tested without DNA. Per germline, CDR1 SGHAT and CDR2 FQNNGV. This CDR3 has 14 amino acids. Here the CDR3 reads CASSLVGGYNEQFF.

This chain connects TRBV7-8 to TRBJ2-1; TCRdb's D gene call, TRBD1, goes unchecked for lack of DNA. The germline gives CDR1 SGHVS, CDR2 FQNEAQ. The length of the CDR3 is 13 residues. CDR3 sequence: CASSLWRGDEQFF.

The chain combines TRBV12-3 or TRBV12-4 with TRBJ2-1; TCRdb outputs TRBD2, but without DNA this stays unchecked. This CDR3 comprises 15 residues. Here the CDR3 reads CASSTRVAGEDEQFF.

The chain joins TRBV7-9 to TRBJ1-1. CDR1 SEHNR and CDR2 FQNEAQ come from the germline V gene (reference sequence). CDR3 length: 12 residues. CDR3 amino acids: CASSGLPSRAFF.

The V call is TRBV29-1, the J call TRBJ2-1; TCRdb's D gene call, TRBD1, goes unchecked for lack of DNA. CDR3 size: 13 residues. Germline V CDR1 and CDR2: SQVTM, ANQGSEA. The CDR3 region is CSVGWTGGNEQFF.

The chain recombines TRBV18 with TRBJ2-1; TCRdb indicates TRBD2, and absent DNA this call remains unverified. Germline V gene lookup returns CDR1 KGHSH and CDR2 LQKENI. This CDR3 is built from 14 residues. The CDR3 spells CASSLWAPDNEQFF.

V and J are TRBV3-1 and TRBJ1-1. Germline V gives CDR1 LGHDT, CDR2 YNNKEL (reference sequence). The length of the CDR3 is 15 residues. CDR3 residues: CASTPWREEGPEAFF.

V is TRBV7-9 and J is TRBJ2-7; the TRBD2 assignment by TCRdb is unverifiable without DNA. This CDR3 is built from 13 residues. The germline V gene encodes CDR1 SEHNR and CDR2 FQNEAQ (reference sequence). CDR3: CASSLVADYEQYF.

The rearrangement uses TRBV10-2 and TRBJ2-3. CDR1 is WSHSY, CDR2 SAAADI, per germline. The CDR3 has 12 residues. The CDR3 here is CASSENTDTQYF.

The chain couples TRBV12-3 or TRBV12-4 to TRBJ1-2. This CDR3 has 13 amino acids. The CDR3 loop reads CASSLRLWDGYTF.

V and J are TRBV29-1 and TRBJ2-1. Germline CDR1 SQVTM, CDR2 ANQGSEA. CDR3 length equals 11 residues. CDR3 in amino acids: CSVEVWPEEFF.

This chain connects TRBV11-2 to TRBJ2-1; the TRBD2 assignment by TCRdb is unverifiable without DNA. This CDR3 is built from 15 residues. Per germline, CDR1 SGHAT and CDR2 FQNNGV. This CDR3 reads CASSPRERGYNEQFF.